One T cell receptor (beta chain) is described in this entry. Antigen: not known. Clones were read by immunoSEQ multiplex PCR, and TCRdb kept only the in-frame ones, dropping some. The sample shows roughly 2 million clones, about 95% of them seen only once. The data stem from a study of shared clonotypes between healthy human individuals. Study outcomes and limitations: Naive CD4 clonotype sharing across four donors was around 5%.

It was CD45RO-negative cells, positively selected for CCR7, that made up naive CD8 cells, with terminally differentiated effector memory CD45RA+ cells excluded. The CDR3 runs 18 residues. Germline-derived CDR1 and CDR2 are MNHEY and SMNVEV (reference sequence). Trimming left V 4 bases short and J 1 base short, with 23 bases between. This sequence joins TRBV27 and TRBJ2-7; D possibly corresponds to TRBD2 (5 bases). This clonotype was obtained from a man between 18 and 35 years old in good health. Source material: naive CD8+ T cells sorted from blood. CDR3 sequence reads: CASSSYEGSSRPSYEQYF. In DNA form, the CDR3 reads TGTGCCAGCAGTTCCTATGAGGGTTCCTCTAGGCCGTCCTACGAGCAGTACTTC.